Following are 30 T cell receptor beta chains from one sample sequenced in a study of monozygotic twins with inflammatory bowel disease. TCRdb reprocessed the 5' RACE reads, keeping one entry per CDR3 protein, no DNA. In all, the sample yields approximately 400,000 distinct CDR3 sequences. The sequenced material came from blood. The receptors come from a human donor with ulcerative colitis or Crohn's disease, or a healthy co-twin of an affected twin (not recorded which).

The V call is TRBV9, the J call TRBJ1-3; TCRdb's assignment of TRBD1 cannot be checked, as there is no DNA. The CDR3 runs 15 residues. Germline V gene data show CDR1 as SGDLS and CDR2 as YYNGEE. The CDR3 spells CASSARDRPGNTIYF.

This chain connects TRBV18 to TRBJ1-5; TCRdb's assignment of TRBD1 cannot be checked, as there is no DNA. The CDR3 has 14 residues. CDR1 is KGHSH, CDR2 LQKENI, per germline. The CDR3 loop is CASSYRVSNQPQHF.

V usage is TRBV18 and J usage is TRBJ1-2; TCRdb calls TRBD1, which cannot be checked without DNA. Germline V gives CDR1 KGHSH, CDR2 LQKENI. The CDR3 totals 15 residues. The CDR3 sequence is CASSPSTGANYGYTF.

The chain couples TRBV20-1 to TRBJ2-5; there is no DNA to check the TCRdb D call of TRBD1. The germline V gene has CDR1 DFQATT and CDR2 SNEGSKA (reference sequence). This CDR3 has 14 residues. The CDR3 sequence is CSALSSGLRETQYF.

The chain is built from TRBV5-1 and TRBJ2-7. CDR1 is SGHRS and CDR2 is YFSETQ in the germline V gene. This CDR3 comprises 13 residues. The chain's CDR3 is CASRMGRAYEQYF.

V usage is TRBV7-2 and J usage is TRBJ2-1; TCRdb's D call of TRBD2 is untestable without DNA. CDR1 is SGHTA and CDR2 is FQGNSA in the germline V gene. The CDR3 is 17 amino acids. CDR3 sequence: CASSLGRAGSRNNEQFF.

The CDR3 loop reads CASSEVGVDTGELFF. The chain combines TRBV4-3 with TRBJ2-2. The CDR3 is 15 amino acids. Germline V CDR1 and CDR2: LGHNA, YSLEER.

The V gene is TRBV10-2, the J gene TRBJ2-4. Germline V gene data show CDR1 as WSHSY and CDR2 as SAAADI. The CDR3 runs 14 residues. The CDR3 sequence: CASIPQLAKNIQYF.

The CDR3 spells CASSLAPGQGYEQYF. The chain joins TRBV5-4 to TRBJ2-7; the D gene TCRdb calls, TRBD1, cannot be checked with no DNA. The germline CDR1 and CDR2 sequences are SGHNT and YYREEE (reference sequence). The CDR3 is 15 amino acids.

The chain employs TRBV5-8 and TRBJ1-1. Germline V lookup: CDR1 SGHTS, CDR2 YDEGEE. The CDR3 length is 14 residues. The CDR3 protein is CASSFFVGNTEAFF.

The chain couples TRBV5-1 to TRBJ2-7; TCRdb gives TRBD1 as the D gene, but with no DNA this cannot be confirmed. The CDR3 is 14 amino acids. Germline V gene data show CDR1 as SGHRS and CDR2 as YFSETQ. CDR3 sequence reads: CASSLPAEGMEQYF.

J is TRBJ1-3 and V is TRBV7-8; there is no DNA to check the TCRdb D call of TRBD1. The germline gives CDR1 SGHVS, CDR2 FQNEAQ. This CDR3 comprises 18 residues. CDR3 region: CASSLVGPPGRSGNTIYF.

The rearrangement links TRBV20-1 to TRBJ2-5; the TCRdb call, TRBD2, lacks DNA for checking. The germline CDR1 and CDR2 sequences are DFQATT and SNEGSKA (reference sequence). The CDR3 contains 15 residues. This CDR3 is CSARVFAGGFETQYF.

The genes are TRBV14 and TRBJ2-2. The CDR3 length is 16 residues. Germline CDR1 and CDR2: SGHDN and FVKESK. CDR3 sequence: CASSQVGLTNTGELFF.

The chain has TRBV10-2 and TRBJ2-3; TCRdb indicates TRBD1, and absent DNA this call remains unverified. Germline V gives CDR1 WSHSY, CDR2 SAAADI. CDR3 size: 15 residues. The CDR3 loop reads CASRARGGPADTQYF.

The chain has TRBV6-2 or TRBV6-3 and TRBJ1-5. The V gene's germline CDR1 is MNHEY and CDR2 SVGEGT. The CDR3 has 14 residues. The CDR3 protein is CASSPTKGSQPQHF.

The chain couples TRBV4-1 to TRBJ1-5. Germline V gene sequence: CDR1 MGHRA, CDR2 YSYEKL. The CDR3 totals 13 residues. The CDR3 reads CASSQDSRNLQHF.

The V call is TRBV4-1, the J call TRBJ2-7. This CDR3 contains 14 residues. Germline V CDR1 and CDR2: MGHRA, YSYEKL. This CDR3 reads CASSQGANSYEQYF.

This chain links TRBV10-3 with TRBJ2-7; TCRdb's D call of TRBD1 is untestable without DNA. Germline V CDR1 and CDR2: ENHRY, SYGVKD. This CDR3 has 12 amino acids. The CDR3 is CASRGEDYEQYF.

J is TRBJ2-2 and V is TRBV3-1. This CDR3 has 14 amino acids. Germline-derived CDR1 and CDR2 are LGHDT and YNNKEL (reference sequence). The CDR3 loop is CASRVSGNTGELFF.

CDR3 amino acids: CASSTRDRVNEKLFF. The chain combines TRBV12-3 or TRBV12-4 with TRBJ1-4; checking the TCRdb D call of TRBD1 is not possible without DNA. The CDR3 runs 15 residues.

The V gene is TRBV6-5, the J gene TRBJ2-3; TCRdb selects TRBD1, and the lack of DNA leaves this call unchecked. Germline V gives CDR1 MNHEY, CDR2 SVGAGI. The CDR3 contains 15 residues. The CDR3: CASSYNPGFEDTQYF.

The chain has TRBV21-1 and TRBJ2-7. TRBV21-1 is reported as a pseudogene. This CDR3 region has 11 residues. CDR3 protein: CASNDDYEQYF.

The rearrangement uses TRBV20-1 and TRBJ2-1; the D call from TCRdb, TRBD2, cannot be confirmed without DNA. The CDR3 loop spans 14 amino acids. Germline CDR1 reads DFQATT; CDR2 reads SNEGSKA (reference sequence). The CDR3 is CSASPWGSGDEQFF.

The genes are TRBV7-8 and TRBJ1-6. Germline loops: CDR1 SGHVS, CDR2 FQNEAQ. The CDR3 is 14 residues long. Here the CDR3 reads CASSGQRLNSPLHF.

V and J are TRBV12-3 or TRBV12-4 and TRBJ1-2; TCRdb picks TRBD1, but there is no DNA to check that call. CDR3 size: 13 residues. The CDR3: CASSANRVWGYTF.

The chain recombines TRBV4-1 with TRBJ1-2; with no DNA, the TCRdb D assignment of TRBD1 cannot be verified. This CDR3 is built from 19 residues. Germline values: CDR1 MGHRA, CDR2 YSYEKL. This chain's CDR3 is CASSQGRARDPSLNYGYTF.

V gene TRBV3-1 combines with J gene TRBJ2-7; there is no DNA to check the TCRdb D call of TRBD2. The CDR3 has 17 amino acids. Germline lookup yields CDR1 LGHDT and CDR2 YNNKEL (reference sequence). This chain's CDR3 is CASSKDELTGLTGEQYF.

The chain couples TRBV12-3 or TRBV12-4 to TRBJ1-1. The CDR3 runs to 13 residues. The CDR3 is CASSFQASTEAFF.

CDR3: CASSFQGTGAGELFF. The V gene is TRBV5-1, the J gene TRBJ2-2; lacking DNA, the TRBD1 call made by TCRdb goes unchecked. The CDR3 is 15 residues long. CDR1 SGHRS and CDR2 YFSETQ come from the germline V gene.